The rows below give T cell receptor beta chains drawn from one sample of a study of a mutant IDH1 vaccine in newly diagnosed glioma. The antigens these receptors bind are not known. The data were produced by immunoSEQ multiplex PCR, yet TCRdb's version contains in-frame clones alone and is incomplete. Among 60,000 to 65,000 clones listed, around 86% were seen once. Here the sequenced sample was PBMCs, taken from a glioma patient whose treatment included an IDH1 peptide vaccine. These receptors all come from a man aged 30 to 45 with glioma. The CDR3 runs from the conserved cysteine through the conserved F or W. Each record gives: clone size, D gene, V gene, J gene, CDR3 DNA, CDR3 protein. The D gene is left open where the match is weak. Only part of the rows carry a size: once, few, many, or a class if the clone is expanded.

NA	TRBD1	TRBV11-2	TRBJ1-6	TGTGCCAGCAGCCCGGGACAGGGGCGTAATAAAAATTCACCCCTCCACTTT	CASSPGQGRNKNSPLHF
NA	NA	TRBV2	TRBJ1-5	TGTGCCAGCAGTTTAGAGGGCACGGGATATCAGCCCCAGCATTTT	CASSLEGTGYQPQHF
NA	TRBD1	TRBV6-1	TRBJ1-5	TGTGCCAGCAGTGAGGACAGGGCTTGGAGCAATCAGCCCCAGCATTTT	CASSEDRAWSNQPQHF
NA	NA	TRBV28	TRBJ1-4	TGTGCCAGCAGTTTAGGAGGACAACTGTTTTTT	CASSLGGQLFF
NA	NA	TRBV5-1	TRBJ2-5	TGCGCCAGCAGCCCCAGCCAAGAGACCCAGTACTTC	CASSPSQETQYF
NA	NA	TRBV11-2	TRBJ1-5	TGTGCCAGCAGCTCCGGACGGGACAATCAGCCCCAGCATTTT	CASSSGRDNQPQHF
few	NA	TRBV7-8	TRBJ2-6	TGTGCCAGCAGCCATCGGTCGAGCTCTGGGGCCAACGTCCTGACTTTC	CASSHRSSSGANVLTF
NA	NA	TRBV11-2	TRBJ2-1	TGTGCCAGCAGCTGGGAAGTGGGTCCCCTTGAAGGCAATGAGCAGTTCTTC	CASSWEVGPLEGNEQFF
NA	TRBD1	TRBV7-9	TRBJ1-5	TGTGCCAGCAGTAAACAGGGGGCCATGGGCAATCAGCCCCAGCATTTT	CASSKQGAMGNQPQHF
NA	NA	TRBV2	TRBJ1-2	TGTGCCAGCAGTGTAAAGGGAGGGGATACTGGCTACACCTTC	CASSVKGGDTGYTF
NA	NA	TRBV4-2	TRBJ2-3	TGTGCCAGCAGGGATGACAGGCAGCCATCCACAGATACGCAGTATTTT	CASRDDRQPSTDTQYF
NA	NA	TRBV18	TRBJ2-7	TGTGCCAGCTCGTCAAGCTCCTACGAGCAGTACTTC	CASSSSSYEQYF
NA	NA	TRBV5-1	TRBJ1-3	TGCGCCAGCAGCTTGGCCTCTGCGGGGGGAAACACCATATATTTT	CASSLASAGGNTIYF
NA	NA	TRBV2	TRBJ1-2	TGTGCCAGCAGCGCCGAAGTACGGGGCTACACCTTC	CASSAEVRGYTF
NA	NA	TRBV9	TRBJ2-7	TGTGCCAGCAGCGTAGAGGCGGGGAGCTCCTACGAGCAGTACTTC	CASSVEAGSSYEQYF
NA	TRBD1	TRBV7-9	TRBJ2-3	TGTGCCAGCAGCTTAATCGGGGACAGGGTCTTAGATACGCAGTATTTT	CASSLIGDRVLDTQYF
NA	NA	TRBV5-1	TRBJ2-7	TGCGCCAGCAGCTTGGAAACGGTCAGTCAAGGGCAGTACTTC	CASSLETVSQGQYF
NA	NA	TRBV11-1	TRBJ1-1	TGTGCCAGCAGCTTACAGGGGTGGACTGAAGCTTTCTTT	CASSLQGWTEAFF
few	TRBD1	TRBV10-1	TRBJ1-1	TGCGCCAGCAGTGAGTGGAAGACAGGGGTTGCCACTGAAGCTTTCTTT	CASSEWKTGVATEAFF
NA	NA	TRBV13	TRBJ1-2	TGTGCCAGCAGCTCTCTCCAGGGATTTGATGGCTACACCTTC	CASSSLQGFDGYTF
NA	NA	TRBV4-1	TRBJ2-5	TGCGCCAGCAGCCACCCGTCTCTACAGTGGGACCAGTACTTC	CASSHPSLQWDQYF
NA	NA	TRBV19	TRBJ1-3	TGTGCCAGTAGTATGGAGGCGAGTGGAAACACCATATATTTT	CASSMEASGNTIYF
NA	TRBD2	TRBV5-4	TRBJ2-5	TGTGCCAGCAGCAAAGATCCTAGCGGGGTTCCCCAAAGGGAGACCCAGTACTTC	CASSKDPSGVPQRETQYF
NA	NA	TRBV4-2	TRBJ1-5	TGTGCCAGCAGCCAGGCACAGGCTAGCAATCAGCCCCAGCATTTT	CASSQAQASNQPQHF
NA	NA	TRBV6-4	TRBJ2-1	TGTGCCAGCAGTGAACACTACAGCTCCTACAATGAGCAGTTCTTC	CASSEHYSSYNEQFF
NA	NA	TRBV6-1	TRBJ2-5	TGTGCCAGCAGTTCGGGACCTTACGCGGGGGAGACCCAGTACTTC	CASSSGPYAGETQYF
NA	NA	TRBV5-6	TRBJ2-7	TGTGCCAGCAGCCGCCTTGACAGGTCCCCTGCCTACGAGCAGTACTTC	CASSRLDRSPAYEQYF
once	TRBD2	TRBV4-2	TRBJ2-1	TGTGCCAGCAGCCAAACTAGCGGGGGGGCCTTCTATGAGCAGTTCTTC	CASSQTSGGAFYEQFF
NA	NA	TRBV21-1	TRBJ2-1	TGTGCCAGCAGCAATTCCGGGACTCCACACAATGAGCAGTTCTTC	CASSNSGTPHNEQFF
NA	NA	TRBV6-5	TRBJ1-1	TGTGCCAGCAGTTACTCGACGGTTTCGGGGGAAGCTTTCTTT	CASSYSTVSGEAFF
NA	TRBD1	TRBV19	TRBJ2-7	TGTGCCAGTAGCACCGGGACAGGCCTCTACGAGCAGTACTTC	CASSTGTGLYEQYF
few	TRBD1	TRBV19	TRBJ2-7	TGTGCCAGTAAGGGGACAGGGGAATACGAGCAGTACTTC	CASKGTGEYEQYF
few	NA	TRBV5-5	TRBJ2-1	TGTGCCAGCAGTTCTTGGGCCGTGGGCTCCTACAATGAGCAGTTCTTC	CASSSWAVGSYNEQFF
NA	TRBD1	TRBV28	TRBJ1-1	TGTGCCAGCAGTTCAGGACAGGGGTGGACTGAAGCTTTCTTT	CASSSGQGWTEAFF
NA	TRBD1	TRBV5-1	TRBJ2-5	TGCGCCAGCAGCTCGAAACGAAGGACAGGGCTGGGCGAGACCCAGTACTTC	CASSSKRRTGLGETQYF
NA	TRBD1	TRBV7-2	TRBJ1-2	TGTGCCAGCAGCTCAGGACAGGGCTGGGGCTACACCTTC	CASSSGQGWGYTF
NA	NA	TRBV4-1	TRBJ2-4	TGCGCCAGCAGCCAAGATCCAGGGATCCTGAAAAACATTCAGTACTTC	CASSQDPGILKNIQYF
NA	NA	TRBV23-1	TRBJ1-1	TGCGCCAGCAGTCACATCTTCGACAGACTGAACACTGAAGCTTTCTTT	CASSHIFDRLNTEAFF
NA	NA	TRBV2	TRBJ1-4	TGTGCCAGCAGTGAAGTGGGGGGAGAGGGTGAAAAACTGTTTTTT	CASSEVGGEGEKLFF
few	NA	TRBV14	TRBJ1-1	TGTGCCAGCAGCCCTCGCAACTTAGACACTGAAGCTTTCTTT	CASSPRNLDTEAFF
NA	NA	TRBV25-1	TRBJ2-2	TGTGCCAGCAGTGATCGTCAAAACACCGGGGAGCTGTTTTTT	CASSDRQNTGELFF
NA	NA	TRBV19	TRBJ2-2	TGTGCCGGATCGAGGGGAGACGACACCGGGGAGCTGTTTTTT	CAGSRGDDTGELFF
NA	TRBD1	TRBV13	TRBJ1-2	TGTGCCAGCAGCATACGACAGGGTGGCTCTGGAGGCTACACCTTC	CASSIRQGGSGGYTF
NA	NA	TRBV6-6	TRBJ1-5	TGTGCCAGCAGTTACAGTCACTCCAATCAGCCCCAGCATTTT	CASSYSHSNQPQHF
NA	NA	TRBV7-6	TRBJ1-1	TGTGCCAGCAGCCCTTCGGGGCAGCCGAACACTGAAGCTTTCTTT	CASSPSGQPNTEAFF
NA	NA	TRBV19	TRBJ1-6	TGTGCCAGTAGTATTGCAGATTATTCACCCCTCCACTTT	CASSIADYSPLHF
NA	NA	TRBV29-1	TRBJ1-2	TGCAGCGTTGCCCCATTAGGGGTAGGTGGCTACACCTTC	CSVAPLGVGGYTF
NA	TRBD1	TRBV6-5	TRBJ1-1	TGTGCCAGCAGTTATGACAGGGGTTCCGGGGGAGCTTTCTTT	CASSYDRGSGGAFF
NA	NA	TRBV6-6	TRBJ2-1	TGTGCCAGCACCGATCCCCCTTACAATGAGCAGTTCTTC	CASTDPPYNEQFF
once	NA	TRBV6-1	TRBJ1-4	TGTGCCACCACCATTCCAGGCGATCGTAATGAAAAACTGTTTTTT	CATTIPGDRNEKLFF
few	NA	TRBV6-1	TRBJ1-1	TGTGCCAGCAGTGAAGGACAGAACACTGAAGCTTTCTTT	CASSEGQNTEAFF
NA	NA	TRBV19	TRBJ1-2	TGTGCCAGTAAACTGGAGCAGGGTGGTGCCTATGGCTACACCTTC	CASKLEQGGAYGYTF